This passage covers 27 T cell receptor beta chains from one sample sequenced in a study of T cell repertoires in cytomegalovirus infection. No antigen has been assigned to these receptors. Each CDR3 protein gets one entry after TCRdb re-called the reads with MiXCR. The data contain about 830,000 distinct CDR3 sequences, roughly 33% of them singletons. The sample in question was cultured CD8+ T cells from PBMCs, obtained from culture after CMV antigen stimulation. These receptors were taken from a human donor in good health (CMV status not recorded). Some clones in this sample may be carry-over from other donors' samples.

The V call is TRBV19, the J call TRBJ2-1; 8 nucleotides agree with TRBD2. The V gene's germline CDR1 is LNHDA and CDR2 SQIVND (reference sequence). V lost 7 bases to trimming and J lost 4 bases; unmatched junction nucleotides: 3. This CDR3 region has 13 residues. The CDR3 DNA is TGTGCCAGTAATACGGGGGGGTACAATGAGCAGTTCTTC. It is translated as CASNTGGYNEQFF.

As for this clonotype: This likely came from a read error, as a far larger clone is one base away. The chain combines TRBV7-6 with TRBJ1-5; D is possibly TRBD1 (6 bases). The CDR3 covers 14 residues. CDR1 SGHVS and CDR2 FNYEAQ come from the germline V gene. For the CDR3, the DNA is TGTACCAGCAGCCTAGGGGGGGTAAATCAGCCCCAGCATTTT. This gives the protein CTSSLGGVNQPQHF.

The CDR3, as DNA: TGTGCCAGCAGCATTACAGGGGAAAACACTGAAGCTTTCTTT. Translated, it gives CASSITGENTEAFF. The chain recombines TRBV7-8 with TRBJ1-1, with 7 bases identical to TRBD1. Germline V CDR1 and CDR2: SGHVS, FQNEAQ. The CDR3 is 14 residues long. With 5 bases clipped from V and 2 bases from J, the junction kept 5 bases outside the gene matches. Together with reference TRBV7-8 and TRBJ1-1, the CDR3 gives the full variable domain: GAGVSQSPRYKVAKRGQDVALRCDPISGHVSLFWYQQALGQGPEFLTYFQNEAQLDKSGLPSDRFFAERPEGSVSTLKIQRTQQEDSAVYLCASSITGENTEAFFGQGTRLTVV.

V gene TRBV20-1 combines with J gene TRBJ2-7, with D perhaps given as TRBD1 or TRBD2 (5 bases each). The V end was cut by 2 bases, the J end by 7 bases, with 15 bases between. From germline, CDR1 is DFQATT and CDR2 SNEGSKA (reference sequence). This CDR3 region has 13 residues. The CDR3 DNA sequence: TGCAGTGCTAGATCCGGGGACCTTAGGGAGCAGTACGTC. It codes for CSARSGDLREQYV.

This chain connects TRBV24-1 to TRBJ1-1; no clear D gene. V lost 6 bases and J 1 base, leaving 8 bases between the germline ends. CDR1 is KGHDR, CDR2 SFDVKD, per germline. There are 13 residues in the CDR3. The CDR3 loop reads CATSTGRNTEAFF. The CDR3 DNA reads TGTGCCACCAGTACCGGGAGGAACACTGAAGCTTTCTTT.

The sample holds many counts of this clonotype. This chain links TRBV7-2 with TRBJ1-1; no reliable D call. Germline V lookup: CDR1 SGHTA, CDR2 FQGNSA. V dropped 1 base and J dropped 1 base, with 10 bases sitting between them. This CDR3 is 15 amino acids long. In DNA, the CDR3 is TGTGCCAGCAGCTTAGGGGAAGGGCCGAACACTGAAGCTTTCTTT. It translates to CASSLGEGPNTEAFF.

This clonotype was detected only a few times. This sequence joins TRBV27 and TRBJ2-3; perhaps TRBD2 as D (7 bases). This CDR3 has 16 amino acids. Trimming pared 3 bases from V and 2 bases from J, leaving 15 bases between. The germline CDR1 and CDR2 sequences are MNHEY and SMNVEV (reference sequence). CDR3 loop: CASSLGGASYTDTQYF. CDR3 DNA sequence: TGTGCCAGCAGTTTGGGGGGGGCTTCCTACACAGATACGCAGTATTTT.

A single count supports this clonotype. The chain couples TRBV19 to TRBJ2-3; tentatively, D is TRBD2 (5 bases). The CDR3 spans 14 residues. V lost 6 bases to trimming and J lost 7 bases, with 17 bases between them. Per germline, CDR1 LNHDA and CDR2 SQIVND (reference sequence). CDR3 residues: CASSPWELRYTQYF. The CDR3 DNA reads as TGTGCCAGTAGCCCCTGGGAGCTAAGATATACGCAGTATTTT.

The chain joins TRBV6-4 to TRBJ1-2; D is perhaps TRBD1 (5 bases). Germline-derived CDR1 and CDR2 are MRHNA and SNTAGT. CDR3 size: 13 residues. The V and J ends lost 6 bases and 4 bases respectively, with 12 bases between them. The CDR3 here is CASRLRDGYGYTF. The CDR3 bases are TGTGCCAGCAGACTCAGGGACGGCTATGGCTACACCTTC.

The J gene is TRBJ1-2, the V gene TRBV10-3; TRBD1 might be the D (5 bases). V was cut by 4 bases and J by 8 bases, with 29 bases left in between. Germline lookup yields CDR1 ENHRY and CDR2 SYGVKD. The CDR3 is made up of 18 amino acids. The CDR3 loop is CAISVEVETEPPHGGYTF. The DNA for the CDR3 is TGTGCCATCAGTGTGGAGGTTGAGACAGAACCTCCCCATGGGGGCTACACCTTC.

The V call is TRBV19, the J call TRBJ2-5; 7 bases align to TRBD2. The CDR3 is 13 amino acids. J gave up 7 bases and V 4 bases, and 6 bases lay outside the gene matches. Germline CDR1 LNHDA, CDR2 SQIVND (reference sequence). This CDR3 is CASSNRGVGTQYF. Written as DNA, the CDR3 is TGTGCCAGTAGTAATCGGGGGGTGGGGACCCAGTACTTC.

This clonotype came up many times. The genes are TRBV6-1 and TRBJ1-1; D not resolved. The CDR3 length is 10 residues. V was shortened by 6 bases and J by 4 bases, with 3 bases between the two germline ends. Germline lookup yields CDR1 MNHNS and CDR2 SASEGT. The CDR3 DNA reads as TGTGCCAGCAGGGGCACTGAAGCTTTCTTT. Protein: CASRGTEAFF.

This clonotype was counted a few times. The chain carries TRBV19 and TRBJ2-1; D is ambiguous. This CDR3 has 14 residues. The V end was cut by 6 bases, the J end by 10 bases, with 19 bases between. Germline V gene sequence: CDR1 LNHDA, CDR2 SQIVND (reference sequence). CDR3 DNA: TGTGCCAGTAGGCCGGGTCGCTCTGGCTACGAGCAGTTCTTC. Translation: CASRPGRSGYEQFF.

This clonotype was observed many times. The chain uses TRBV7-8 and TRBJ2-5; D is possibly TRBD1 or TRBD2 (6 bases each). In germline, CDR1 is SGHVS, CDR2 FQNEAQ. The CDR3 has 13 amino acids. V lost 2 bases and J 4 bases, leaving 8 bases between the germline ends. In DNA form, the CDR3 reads TGTGCCAGCAGCTTAAGGGGGGTAGAGACCCAGTACTTC. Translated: CASSLRGVETQYF.

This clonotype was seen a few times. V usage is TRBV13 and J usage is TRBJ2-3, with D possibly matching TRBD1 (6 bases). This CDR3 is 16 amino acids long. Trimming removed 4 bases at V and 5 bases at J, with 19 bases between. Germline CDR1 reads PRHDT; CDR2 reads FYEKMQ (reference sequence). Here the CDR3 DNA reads TGTGCCAGCAGCTCGACAGGAACGACTTGGGAAGATACGCAGTATTTT. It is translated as CASSSTGTTWEDTQYF. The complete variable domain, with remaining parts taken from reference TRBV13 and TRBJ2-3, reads AAGVIQSPRHLIKEKRETATLKCYPIPRHDTVYWYQQGPGQDPQFLISFYEKMQSDKGSIPDRFSAQQFSDYHSELNMSSLELGDSALYFCASSSTGTTWEDTQYFGPGTRLTVL.

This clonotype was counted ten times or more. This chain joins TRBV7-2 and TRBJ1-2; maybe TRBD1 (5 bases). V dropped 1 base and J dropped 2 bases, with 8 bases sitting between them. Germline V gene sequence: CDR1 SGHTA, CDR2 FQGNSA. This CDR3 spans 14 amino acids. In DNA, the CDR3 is TGTGCCAGCAGCTTAGGGGACCAAAACTATGGCTACACCTTC. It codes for CASSLGDQNYGYTF. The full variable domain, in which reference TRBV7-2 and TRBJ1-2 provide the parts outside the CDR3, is GAGVSQSPSNKVTEKGKDVELRCDPISGHTALYWYRQSLGQGLEFLIYFQGNSAPDKSGLPSDRFSAERTGGSVSTLTIQRTQQEDSAVYLCASSLGDQNYGYTFGSGTRLTVV.

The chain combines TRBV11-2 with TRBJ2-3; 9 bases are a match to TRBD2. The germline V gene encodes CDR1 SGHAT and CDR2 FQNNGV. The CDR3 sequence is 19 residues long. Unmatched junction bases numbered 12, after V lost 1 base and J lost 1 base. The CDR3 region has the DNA TGTGCCAGCAGCTTAGTTTTAGCGGGGGTGACTGGTGGCACAGATACGCAGTATTTT. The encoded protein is CASSLVLAGVTGGTDTQYF.

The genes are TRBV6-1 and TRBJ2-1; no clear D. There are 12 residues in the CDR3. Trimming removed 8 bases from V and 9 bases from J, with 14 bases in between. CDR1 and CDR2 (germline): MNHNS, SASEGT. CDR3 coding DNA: TGTGCCAGCGGCGGTTCTTTGGTTGAGCAGTTCTTC. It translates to CASGGSLVEQFF.

The CDR3: CASRHIRDRGDQPQHF. In DNA, the CDR3 is TGTGCCAGTAGACACATCCGGGACAGGGGGGACCAGCCCCAGCATTTT. This chain joins TRBV19 and TRBJ1-5, with TRBD1 matching over 11 bases. V gave up 6 bases and J gave up 7 bases; unmatched junction bases: 11. This CDR3 has 16 amino acids. The germline CDR1 and CDR2 sequences are LNHDA and SQIVND (reference sequence).

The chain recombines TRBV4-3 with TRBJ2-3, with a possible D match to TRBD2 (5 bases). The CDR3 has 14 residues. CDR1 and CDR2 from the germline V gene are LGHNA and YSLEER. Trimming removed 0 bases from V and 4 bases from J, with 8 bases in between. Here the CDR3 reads CASSQDRGADTQYF. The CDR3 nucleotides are TGCGCCAGCAGCCAAGATCGGGGAGCAGATACGCAGTATTTT.

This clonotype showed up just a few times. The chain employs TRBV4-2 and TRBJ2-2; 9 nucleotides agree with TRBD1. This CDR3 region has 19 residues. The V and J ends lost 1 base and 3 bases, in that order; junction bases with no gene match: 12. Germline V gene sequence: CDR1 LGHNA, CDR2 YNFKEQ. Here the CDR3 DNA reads TGTGCCAGCAGCCAAGCCCTAGACGGGACAGGGCTTTACACCGGGGAGCTGTTTTTT. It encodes CASSQALDGTGLYTGELFF.

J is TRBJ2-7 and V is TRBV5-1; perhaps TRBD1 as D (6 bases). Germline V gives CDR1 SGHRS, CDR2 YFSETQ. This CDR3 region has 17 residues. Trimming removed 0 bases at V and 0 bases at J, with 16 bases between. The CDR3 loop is CASSLDVHRVNSYEQYF. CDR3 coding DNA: TGCGCCAGCAGCTTGGATGTACACAGGGTAAACTCCTACGAGCAGTACTTC.

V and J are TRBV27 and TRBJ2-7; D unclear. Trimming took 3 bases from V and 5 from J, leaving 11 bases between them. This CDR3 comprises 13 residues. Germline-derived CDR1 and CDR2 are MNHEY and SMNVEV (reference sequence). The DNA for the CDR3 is TGTGCCAGCAGTTTCGGCGGTATCGACGAGCAGTACTTC. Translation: CASSFGGIDEQYF.

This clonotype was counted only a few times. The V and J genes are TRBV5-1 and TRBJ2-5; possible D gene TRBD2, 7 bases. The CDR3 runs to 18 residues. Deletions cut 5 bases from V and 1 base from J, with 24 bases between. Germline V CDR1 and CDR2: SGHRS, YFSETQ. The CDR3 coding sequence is TGCGCCAGCAGTCAATGGGGCGAGAAACGGGGGGCCCAAGAGACCCAGTACTTC. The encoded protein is CASSQWGEKRGAQETQYF. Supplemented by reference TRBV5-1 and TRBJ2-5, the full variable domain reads KAGVTQTPRYLIKTRGQQVTLSCSPISGHRSVSWYQQTPGQGLQFLFEYFSETQRNKGNFPGRFSGRQFSNSRSEMNVSTLELGDSALYLCASSQWGEKRGAQETQYFGPGTRLLVL.

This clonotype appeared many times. DNA of the CDR3: TGTGCCAGCAGCTTCGACCCCCAAGGGGAGGATACGCAGTATTTT. Protein sequence: CASSFDPQGEDTQYF. The chain is built from TRBV7-6 and TRBJ2-3; D may match TRBD1 or TRBD2 (5 bases each). Germline assignment: CDR1 SGHVS and CDR2 FNYEAQ. The CDR3 is 15 amino acids. Trimming pared 3 bases from V and 6 bases from J, leaving 16 bases between. Drawing the rest from reference TRBV7-6 and TRBJ2-3, the complete variable domain is GAGVSQSPRYKVTKRGQDVALRCDPISGHVSLYWYRQALGQGPEFLTYFNYEAQQDKSGLPNDRFSAERPEGSISTLTIQRTEQRDSAMYRCASSFDPQGEDTQYFGPGTRLTVL.

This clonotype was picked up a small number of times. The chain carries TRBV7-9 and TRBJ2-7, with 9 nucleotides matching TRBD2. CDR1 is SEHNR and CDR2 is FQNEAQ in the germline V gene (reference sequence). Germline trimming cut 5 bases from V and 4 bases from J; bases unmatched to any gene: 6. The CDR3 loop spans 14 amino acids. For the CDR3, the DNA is TGTGCCAGCAGCCCCCTAGCGGGACTATACGAGCAGTACGTC. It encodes CASSPLAGLYEQYV.

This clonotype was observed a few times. CDR3 sequence reads: CASSHRQRNTEAFF. The DNA for the CDR3 is TGTGCCAGCAGCCACAGACAGAGGAACACTGAAGCTTTCTTT. The chain combines TRBV5-4 with TRBJ1-1; TRBD1 is a possible D gene (5 bases). The germline CDR1 and CDR2 sequences are SGHNT and YYREEE (reference sequence). This CDR3 is 14 amino acids long. Trimming took off 4 bases at V and 1 base at J, with 11 bases between the two ends.